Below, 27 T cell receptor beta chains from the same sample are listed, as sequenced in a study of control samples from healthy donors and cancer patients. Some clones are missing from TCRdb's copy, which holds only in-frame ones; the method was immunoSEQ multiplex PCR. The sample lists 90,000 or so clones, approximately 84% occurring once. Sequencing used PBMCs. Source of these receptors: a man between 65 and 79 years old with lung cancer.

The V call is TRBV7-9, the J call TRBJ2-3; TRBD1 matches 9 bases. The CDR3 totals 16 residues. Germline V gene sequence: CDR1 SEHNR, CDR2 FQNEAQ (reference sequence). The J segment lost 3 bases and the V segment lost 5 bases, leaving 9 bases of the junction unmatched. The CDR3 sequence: CASSRLLGQGTDTQYF. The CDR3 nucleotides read TGTGCCAGCAGCCGACTTTTGGGACAGGGAACAGATACGCAGTATTTT.

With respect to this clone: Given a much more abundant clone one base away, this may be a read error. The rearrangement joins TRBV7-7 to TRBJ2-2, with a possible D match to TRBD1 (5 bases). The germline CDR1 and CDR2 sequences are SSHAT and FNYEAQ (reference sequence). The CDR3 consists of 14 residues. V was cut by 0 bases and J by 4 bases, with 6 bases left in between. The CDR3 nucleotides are TGTGCCAGCAGCTTAGCGGGGCGCACCGGGGAGCTGTTTTTT. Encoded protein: CASSLAGRTGELFF. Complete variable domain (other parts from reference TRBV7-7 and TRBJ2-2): GAGVSQSPRYKVTKRGQDVTLRCDPISSHATLYWYQQALGQGPEFLTYFNYEAQPDKSGLPSDRFSAERPEGSISTLTIQRTEQRDSAMYRCASSLAGRTGELFFGEGSRLTVL.

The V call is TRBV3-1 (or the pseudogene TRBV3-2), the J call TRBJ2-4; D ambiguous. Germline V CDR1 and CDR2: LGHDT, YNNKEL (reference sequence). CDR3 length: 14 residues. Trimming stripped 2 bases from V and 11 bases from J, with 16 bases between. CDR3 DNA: TGTGCCAGCAGCCAAACTCCAAAGCCTGGGTTTCAGTACTTC. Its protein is CASSQTPKPGFQYF.

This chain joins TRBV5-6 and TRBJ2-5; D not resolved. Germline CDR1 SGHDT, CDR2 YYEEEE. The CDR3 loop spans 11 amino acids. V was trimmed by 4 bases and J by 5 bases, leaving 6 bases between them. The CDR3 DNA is TGTGCCAGCAGCGGTTGGGAGACCCAGTACTTC. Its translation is CASSGWETQYF.

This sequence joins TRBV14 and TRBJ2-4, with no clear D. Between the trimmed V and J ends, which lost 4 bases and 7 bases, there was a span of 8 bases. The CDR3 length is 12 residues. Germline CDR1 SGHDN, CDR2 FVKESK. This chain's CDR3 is CASSPSDNIQYF. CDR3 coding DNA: TGTGCCAGCAGCCCATCCGACAACATTCAGTACTTC.

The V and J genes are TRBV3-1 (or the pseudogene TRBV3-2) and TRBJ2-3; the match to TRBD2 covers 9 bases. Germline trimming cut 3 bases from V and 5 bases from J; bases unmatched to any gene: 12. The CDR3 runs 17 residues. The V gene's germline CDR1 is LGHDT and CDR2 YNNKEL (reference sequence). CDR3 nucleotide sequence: TGTGCCAGCAGCCAGCAGCGGGCGGGGGGGTTCGGAGATACGCAGTATTTT. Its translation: CASSQQRAGGFGDTQYF.

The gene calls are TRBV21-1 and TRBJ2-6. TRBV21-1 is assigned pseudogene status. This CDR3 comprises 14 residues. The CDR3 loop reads CAGPRSTGANVLTF. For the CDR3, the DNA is TGTGCCGGCCCTCGGTCCACTGGGGCCAACGTCCTGACTTTC.

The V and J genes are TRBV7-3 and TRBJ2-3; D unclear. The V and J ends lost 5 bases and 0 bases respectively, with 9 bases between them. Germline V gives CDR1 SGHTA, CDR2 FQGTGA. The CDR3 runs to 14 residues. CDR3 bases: TGTGCCAGCAGCGCATACTCTAGCACAGATACGCAGTATTTT. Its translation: CASSAYSSTDTQYF.

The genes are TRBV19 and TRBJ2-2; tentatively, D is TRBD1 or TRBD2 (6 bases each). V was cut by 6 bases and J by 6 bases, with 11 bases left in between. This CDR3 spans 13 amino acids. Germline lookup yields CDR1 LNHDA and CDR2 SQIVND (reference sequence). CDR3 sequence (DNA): TGTGCCAGTAGAGAGGAGGGGGCCGGGGAGCTGTTTTTT. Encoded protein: CASREEGAGELFF.

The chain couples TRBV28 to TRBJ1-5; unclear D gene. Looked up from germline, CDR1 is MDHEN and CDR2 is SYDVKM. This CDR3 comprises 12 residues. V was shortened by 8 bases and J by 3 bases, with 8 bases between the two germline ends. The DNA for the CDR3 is TGTGCCAGCGGGATTTTCAATCAGCCCCAGCATTTT. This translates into CASGIFNQPQHF.

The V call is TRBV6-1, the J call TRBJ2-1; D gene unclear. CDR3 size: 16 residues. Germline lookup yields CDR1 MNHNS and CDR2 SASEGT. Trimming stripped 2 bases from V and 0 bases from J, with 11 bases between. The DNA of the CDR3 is TGTGCCAGCAGTGAATTCGCGGAAAGCTCCTACAATGAGCAGTTCTTC. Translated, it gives CASSEFAESSYNEQFF.

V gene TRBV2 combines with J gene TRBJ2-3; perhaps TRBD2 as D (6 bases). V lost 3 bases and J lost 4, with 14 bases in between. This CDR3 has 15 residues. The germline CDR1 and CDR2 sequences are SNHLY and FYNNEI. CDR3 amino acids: CASSDWGVGADTQYF. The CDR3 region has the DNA TGTGCCAGCAGTGACTGGGGGGTTGGGGCAGATACGCAGTATTTT.

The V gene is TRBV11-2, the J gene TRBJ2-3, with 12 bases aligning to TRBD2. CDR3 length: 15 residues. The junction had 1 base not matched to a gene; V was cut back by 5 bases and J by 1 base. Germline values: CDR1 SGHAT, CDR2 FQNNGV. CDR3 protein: CASSRLAGGTDTQYF. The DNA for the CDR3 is TGTGCCAGCAGCCGACTAGCGGGGGGCACAGATACGCAGTATTTT.

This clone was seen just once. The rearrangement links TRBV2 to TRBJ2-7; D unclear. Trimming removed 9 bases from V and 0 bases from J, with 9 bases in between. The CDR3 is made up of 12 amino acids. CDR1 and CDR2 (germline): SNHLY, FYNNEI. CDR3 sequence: CASKVFSYEQYF. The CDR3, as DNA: TGTGCCAGTAAAGTATTCTCCTACGAGCAGTACTTC.

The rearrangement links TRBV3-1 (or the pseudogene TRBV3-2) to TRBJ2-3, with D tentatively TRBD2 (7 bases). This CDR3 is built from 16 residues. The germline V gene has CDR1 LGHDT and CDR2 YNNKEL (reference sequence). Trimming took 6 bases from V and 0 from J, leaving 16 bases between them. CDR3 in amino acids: CASRLAGAPSTDTQYF. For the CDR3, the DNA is TGTGCCAGCAGGCTCGCGGGGGCGCCTAGCACAGATACGCAGTATTTT.

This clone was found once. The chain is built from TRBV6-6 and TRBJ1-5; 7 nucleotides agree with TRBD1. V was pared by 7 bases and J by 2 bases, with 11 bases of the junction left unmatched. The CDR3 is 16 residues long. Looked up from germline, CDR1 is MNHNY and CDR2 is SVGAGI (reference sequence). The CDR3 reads CASTHTQGTGNQPQHF. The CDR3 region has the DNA TGTGCCAGCACCCACACACAGGGGACGGGCAATCAGCCCCAGCATTTT.

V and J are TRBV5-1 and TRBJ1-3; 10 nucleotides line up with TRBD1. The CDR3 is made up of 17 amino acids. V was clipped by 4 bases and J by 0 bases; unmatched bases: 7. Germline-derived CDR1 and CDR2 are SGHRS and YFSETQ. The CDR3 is CASSVGTGVNSGNTIYF. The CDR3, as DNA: TGCGCCAGCAGCGTCGGGACAGGGGTCAACTCTGGAAACACCATATATTTT.

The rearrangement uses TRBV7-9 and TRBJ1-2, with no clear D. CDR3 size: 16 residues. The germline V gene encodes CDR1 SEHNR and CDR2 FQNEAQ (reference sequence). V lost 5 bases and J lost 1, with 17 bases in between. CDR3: CASSQSRGGLNYGYTF. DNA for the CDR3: TGTGCCAGCAGCCAATCCCGGGGAGGCCTTAACTATGGCTACACCTTC.

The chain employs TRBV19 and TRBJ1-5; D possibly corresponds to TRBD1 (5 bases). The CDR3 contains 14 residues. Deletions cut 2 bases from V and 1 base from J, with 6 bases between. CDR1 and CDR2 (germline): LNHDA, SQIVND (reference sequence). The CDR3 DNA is TGTGCCAGTAGTATACAGGGAAGCAATCAGCCCCAGCATTTT. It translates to CASSIQGSNQPQHF.

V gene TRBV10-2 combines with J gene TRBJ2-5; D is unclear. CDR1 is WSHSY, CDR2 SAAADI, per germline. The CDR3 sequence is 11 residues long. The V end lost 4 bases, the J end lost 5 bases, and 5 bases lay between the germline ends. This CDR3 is CASSVKETQYF. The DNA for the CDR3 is TGCGCCAGCAGTGTCAAGGAGACCCAGTACTTC.

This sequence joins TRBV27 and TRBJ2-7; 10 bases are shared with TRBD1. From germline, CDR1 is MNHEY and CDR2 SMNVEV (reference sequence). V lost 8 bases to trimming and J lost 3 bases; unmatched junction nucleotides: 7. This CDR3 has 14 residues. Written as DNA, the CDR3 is TGTGCCAGCCATGGACAGGGGGTTTTCTACGAGCAGTACTTC. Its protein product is CASHGQGVFYEQYF.

The DNA for the CDR3 is TGTGCCAGCAGCTCCCCAGGGGACACCCAAGAGACCCAGTACTTC. Residues: CASSSPGDTQETQYF. The chain employs TRBV7-2 and TRBJ2-5, with D perhaps TRBD1 (6 bases). V lost 4 bases and J 1 base, leaving 13 bases between the germline ends. Germline CDR1 reads SGHTA; CDR2 reads FQGNSA. This CDR3 contains 15 residues. Combining the CDR3 with reference TRBV7-2 and TRBJ2-5 gives the whole variable domain GAGVSQSPSNKVTEKGKDVELRCDPISGHTALYWYRQSLGQGLEFLIYFQGNSAPDKSGLPSDRFSAERTGGSVSTLTIQRTQQEDSAVYLCASSSPGDTQETQYFGPGTRLLVL.

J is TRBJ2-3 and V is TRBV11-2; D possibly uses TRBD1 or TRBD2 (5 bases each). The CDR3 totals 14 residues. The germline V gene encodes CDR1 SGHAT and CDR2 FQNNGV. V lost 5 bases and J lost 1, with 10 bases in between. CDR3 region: CASSPGRGTDTQYF. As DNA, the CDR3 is TGTGCCAGCAGCCCGGGACGGGGCACAGATACGCAGTATTTT.

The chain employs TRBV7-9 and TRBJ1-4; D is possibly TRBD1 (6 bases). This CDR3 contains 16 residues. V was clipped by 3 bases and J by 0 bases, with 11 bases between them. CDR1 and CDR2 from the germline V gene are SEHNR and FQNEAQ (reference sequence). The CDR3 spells CASSFEQGSTNEKLFF. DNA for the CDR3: TGTGCCAGCAGCTTCGAACAGGGATCAACTAATGAAAAACTGTTTTTT.

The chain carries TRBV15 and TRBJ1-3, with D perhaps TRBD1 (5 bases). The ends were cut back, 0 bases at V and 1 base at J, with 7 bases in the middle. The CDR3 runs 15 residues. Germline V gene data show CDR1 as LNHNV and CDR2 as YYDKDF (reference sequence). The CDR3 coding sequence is TGTGCCACCAGCAGAGACAGGGTATCTGGAAACACCATATATTTT. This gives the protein CATSRDRVSGNTIYF. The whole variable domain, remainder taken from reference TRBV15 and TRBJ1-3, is DAMVIQNPRYQVTQFGKPVTLSCSQTLNHNVMYWYQQKSSQAPKLLFHYYDKDFNNEADTPDNFQSRRPNTSFCFLDIRSPGLGDTAMYLCATSRDRVSGNTIYFGEGSWLTVV.

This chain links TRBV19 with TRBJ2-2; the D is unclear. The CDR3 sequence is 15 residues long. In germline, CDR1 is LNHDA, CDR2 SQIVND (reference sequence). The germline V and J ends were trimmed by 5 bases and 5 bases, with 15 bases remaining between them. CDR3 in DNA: TGTGCCAGTAGTCAGTCGTGGACGGCTACCGGGGAGCTGTTTTTT. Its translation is CASSQSWTATGELFF.

CDR3 amino acids: CASSQEGSGGGEKLFF. The CDR3 DNA sequence: TGTGCCAGCAGCCAAGAAGGTTCAGGGGGGGGTGAAAAACTGTTTTTT. J is TRBJ1-4 and V is TRBV3-1 (or the pseudogene TRBV3-2); TRBD1 aligns across 7 bases. The CDR3 is 16 amino acids. The V segment lost 0 bases and the J segment 7 bases; nucleotides outside the gene matches: 8. Germline V gives CDR1 LGHDT, CDR2 YNNKEL (reference sequence).